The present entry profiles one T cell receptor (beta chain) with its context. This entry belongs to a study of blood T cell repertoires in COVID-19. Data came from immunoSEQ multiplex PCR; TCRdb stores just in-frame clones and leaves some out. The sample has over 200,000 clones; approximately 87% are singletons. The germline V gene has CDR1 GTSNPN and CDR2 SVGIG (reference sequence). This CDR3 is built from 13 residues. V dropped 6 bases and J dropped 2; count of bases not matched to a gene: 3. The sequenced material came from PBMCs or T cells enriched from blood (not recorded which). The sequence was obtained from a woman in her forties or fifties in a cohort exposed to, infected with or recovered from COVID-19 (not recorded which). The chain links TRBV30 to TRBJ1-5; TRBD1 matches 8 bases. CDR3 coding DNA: TGTGCCTGTCAGGACAGGGGCAATCAGCCCCAGCATTTT. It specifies CACQDRGNQPQHF.